This T cell receptor (beta chain) was identified during a study of cytomegalovirus exposure and HLA in healthy donors. The study, taken as a whole, reports: Rarity marked most TCR sequences, yet some public TCRs occurred in many donors.

On this clone: Its antigen remains unknown. Other DNA sequences in the sample encode the same CDR3.

In germline, CDR1 is SGHRS, CDR2 YFSETQ. After removal of 3 bases from V and 4 bases from J, the junction contained 3 bases not matched to a gene. This CDR3 is 15 amino acids long. The method was immunoSEQ multiplex PCR; TCRdb's version includes in-frame clones alone and lacks a portion of them. The table includes around 140,000 clones, more than 75% detected once. The receptor comes from a young man in good health and CMV-seropositive. Sequencing was carried out using PBMCs. The V and J genes are TRBV5-1 and TRBJ2-1, with 11 bases identical to TRBD2. The CDR3 loop reads CASSSLAGAYNEQFF. DNA of the CDR3: TGCGCCAGCAGCTCACTAGCGGGGGCATACAATGAGCAGTTCTTC.